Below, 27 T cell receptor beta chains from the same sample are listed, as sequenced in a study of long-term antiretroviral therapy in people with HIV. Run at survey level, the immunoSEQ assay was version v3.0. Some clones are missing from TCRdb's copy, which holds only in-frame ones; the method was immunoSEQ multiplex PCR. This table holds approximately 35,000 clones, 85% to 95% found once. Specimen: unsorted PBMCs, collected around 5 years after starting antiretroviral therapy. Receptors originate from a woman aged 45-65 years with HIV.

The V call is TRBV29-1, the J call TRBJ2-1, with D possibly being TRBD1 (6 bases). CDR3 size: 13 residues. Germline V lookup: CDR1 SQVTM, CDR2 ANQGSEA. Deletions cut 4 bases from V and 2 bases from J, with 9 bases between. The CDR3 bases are TGCAGCGTTGTTGGGGGCGCCTACAATGAGCAGTTCTTC. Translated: CSVVGGAYNEQFF.

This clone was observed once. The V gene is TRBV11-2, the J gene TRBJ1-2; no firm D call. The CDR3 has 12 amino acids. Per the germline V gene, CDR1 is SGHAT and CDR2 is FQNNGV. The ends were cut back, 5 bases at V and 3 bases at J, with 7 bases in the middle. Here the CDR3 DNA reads TGTGCCAGCAGCCCAAATGACTATGGCTACACCTTC. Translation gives CASSPNDYGYTF.

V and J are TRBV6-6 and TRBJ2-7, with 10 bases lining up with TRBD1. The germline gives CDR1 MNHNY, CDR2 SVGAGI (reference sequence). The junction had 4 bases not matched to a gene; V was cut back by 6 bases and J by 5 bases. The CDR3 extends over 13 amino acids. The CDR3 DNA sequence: TGTGCCAGCAGGGGACAGGGGATTCACGAGCAGTACTTC. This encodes CASRGQGIHEQYF.

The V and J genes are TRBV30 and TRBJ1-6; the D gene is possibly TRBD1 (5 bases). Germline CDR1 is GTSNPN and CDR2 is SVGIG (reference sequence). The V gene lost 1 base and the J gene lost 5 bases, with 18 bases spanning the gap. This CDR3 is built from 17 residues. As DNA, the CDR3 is TGTGCCTGGAGTGGGGGGTTGGGAAGGGGAGATAATTCACCCCTCCACTTT. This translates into CAWSGGLGRGDNSPLHF.

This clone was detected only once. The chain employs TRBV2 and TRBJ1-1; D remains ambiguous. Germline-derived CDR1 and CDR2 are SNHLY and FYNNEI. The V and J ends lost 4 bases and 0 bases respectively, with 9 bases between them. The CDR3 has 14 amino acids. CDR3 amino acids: CASSVRTMNTEAFF. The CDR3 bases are TGTGCCAGCAGTGTTAGGACCATGAACACTGAAGCTTTCTTT.

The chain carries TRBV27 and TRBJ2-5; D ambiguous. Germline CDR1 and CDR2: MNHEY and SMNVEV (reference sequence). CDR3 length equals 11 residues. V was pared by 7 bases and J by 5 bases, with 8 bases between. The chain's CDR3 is CASTQTETQYF. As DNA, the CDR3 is TGTGCCAGCACGCAGACGGAGACCCAGTACTTC.

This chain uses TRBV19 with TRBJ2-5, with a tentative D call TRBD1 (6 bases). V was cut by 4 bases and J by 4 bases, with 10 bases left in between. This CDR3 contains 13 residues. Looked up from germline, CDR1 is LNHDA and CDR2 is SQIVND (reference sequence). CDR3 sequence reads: CASSKKGGETQYF. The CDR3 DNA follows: TGTGCCAGTAGTAAGAAAGGGGGAGAGACCCAGTACTTC.

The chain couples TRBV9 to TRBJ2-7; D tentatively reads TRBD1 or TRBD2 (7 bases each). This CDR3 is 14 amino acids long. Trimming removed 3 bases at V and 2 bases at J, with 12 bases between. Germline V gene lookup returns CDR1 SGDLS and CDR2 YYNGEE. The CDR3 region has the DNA TGTGCCAGCAGCGCAGCGGGACAGACCTACGAGCAGTACTTC. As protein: CASSAAGQTYEQYF.

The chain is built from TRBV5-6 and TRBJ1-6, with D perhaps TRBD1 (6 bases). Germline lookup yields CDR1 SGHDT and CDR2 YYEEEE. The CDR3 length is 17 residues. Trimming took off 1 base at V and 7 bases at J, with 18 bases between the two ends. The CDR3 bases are TGTGCCAGCAGCTTGTTTGTCGGGGACACAGGGAATTCACCCCTCCACTTT. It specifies CASSLFVGDTGNSPLHF.

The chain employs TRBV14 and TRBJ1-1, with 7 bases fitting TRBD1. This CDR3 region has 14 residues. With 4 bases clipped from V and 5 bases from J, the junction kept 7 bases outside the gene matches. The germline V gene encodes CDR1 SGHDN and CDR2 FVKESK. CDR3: CASSRRQGWTEAFF. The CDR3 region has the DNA TGTGCCAGCAGCCGCCGACAGGGATGGACTGAAGCTTTCTTT.

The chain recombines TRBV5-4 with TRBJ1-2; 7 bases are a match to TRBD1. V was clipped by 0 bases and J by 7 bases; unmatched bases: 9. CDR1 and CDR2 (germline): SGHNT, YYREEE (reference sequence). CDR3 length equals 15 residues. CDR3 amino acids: CASSLVTGEVGGYTF. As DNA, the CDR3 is TGTGCCAGCAGCTTGGTAACAGGGGAAGTGGGTGGCTACACCTTC.

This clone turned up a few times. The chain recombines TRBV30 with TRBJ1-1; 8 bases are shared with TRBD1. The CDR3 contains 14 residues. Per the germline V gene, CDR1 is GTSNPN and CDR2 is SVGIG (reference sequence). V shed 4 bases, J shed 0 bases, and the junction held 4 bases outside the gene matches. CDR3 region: CAWKLQGVNTEAFF. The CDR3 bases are TGTGCCTGGAAGTTACAGGGGGTGAACACTGAAGCTTTCTTT.

This chain's CDR3 is CASSLAGALNTEAFF. In nucleotides, the CDR3 is TGTGCCAGCAGTTTAGCAGGGGCCTTGAACACTGAAGCTTTCTTT. The rearrangement links TRBV27 to TRBJ1-1, with D possibly being TRBD1 (6 bases). The CDR3 totals 15 residues. From germline, CDR1 is MNHEY and CDR2 SMNVEV (reference sequence). V was cut by 2 bases and J by 0 bases, with 10 bases left in between.

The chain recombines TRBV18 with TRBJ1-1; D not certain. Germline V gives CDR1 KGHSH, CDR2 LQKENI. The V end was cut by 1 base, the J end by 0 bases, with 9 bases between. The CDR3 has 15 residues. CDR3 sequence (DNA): TGTGCCAGCTCACCACGAGTGTCGGTGAACACTGAAGCTTTCTTT. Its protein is CASSPRVSVNTEAFF.

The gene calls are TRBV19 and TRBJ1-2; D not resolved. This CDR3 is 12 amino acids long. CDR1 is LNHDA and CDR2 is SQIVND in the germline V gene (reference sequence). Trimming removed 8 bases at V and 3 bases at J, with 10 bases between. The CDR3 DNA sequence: TGTGCCAGTCCTCGGGAGGACTATGGCTACACCTTC. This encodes CASPREDYGYTF.

In DNA, the CDR3 is TGTGCCAGCAGCTTAACCAGGGCCTCACCCCTCCACTTT. Amino acid sequence: CASSLTRASPLHF. The gene calls are TRBV7-2 and TRBJ1-6; D is perhaps TRBD1 (5 bases). The CDR3 sequence is 13 residues long. The germline V and J ends were trimmed by 2 bases and 10 bases, with 9 bases remaining between them. CDR1 SGHTA and CDR2 FQGNSA come from the germline V gene.

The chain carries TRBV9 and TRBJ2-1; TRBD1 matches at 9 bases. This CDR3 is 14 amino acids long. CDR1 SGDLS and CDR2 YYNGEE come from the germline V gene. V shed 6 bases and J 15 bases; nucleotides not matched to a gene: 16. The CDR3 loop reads CASNRDRAVVWWFF. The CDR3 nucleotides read TGTGCCAGCAACCGGGACAGGGCTGTAGTTTGGTGGTTCTTC.

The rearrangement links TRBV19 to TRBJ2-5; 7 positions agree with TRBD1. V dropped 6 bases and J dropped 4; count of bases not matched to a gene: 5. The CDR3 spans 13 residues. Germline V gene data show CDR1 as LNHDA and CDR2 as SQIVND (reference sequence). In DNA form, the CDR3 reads TGTGCCAGTAGCACTACAGGGGTAGAGACCCAGTACTTC. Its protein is CASSTTGVETQYF.

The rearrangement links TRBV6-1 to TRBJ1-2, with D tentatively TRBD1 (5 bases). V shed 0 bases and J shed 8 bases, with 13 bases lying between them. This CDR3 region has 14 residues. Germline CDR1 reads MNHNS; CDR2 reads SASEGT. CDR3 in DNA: TGTGCCAGCAGTGAAGCGGGACCCTCCGGGGGCTACACCTTC. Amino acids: CASSEAGPSGGYTF.

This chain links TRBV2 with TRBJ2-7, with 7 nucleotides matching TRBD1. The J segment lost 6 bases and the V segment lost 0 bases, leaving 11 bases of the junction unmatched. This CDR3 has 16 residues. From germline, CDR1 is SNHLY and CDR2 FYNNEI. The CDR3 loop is CASSEAGQPRASEQYF. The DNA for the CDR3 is TGTGCCAGCAGTGAAGCGGGACAGCCAAGGGCCTCCGAGCAGTACTTC.

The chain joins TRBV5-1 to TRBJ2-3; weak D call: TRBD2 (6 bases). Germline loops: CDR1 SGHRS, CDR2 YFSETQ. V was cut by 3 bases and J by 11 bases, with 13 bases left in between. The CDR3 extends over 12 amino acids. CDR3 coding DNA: TGCGCCAGCAGCTCCCTCGGGAGAGTGCAGTATTTT. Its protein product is CASSSLGRVQYF. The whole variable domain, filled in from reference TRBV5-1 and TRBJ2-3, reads KAGVTQTPRYLIKTRGQQVTLSCSPISGHRSVSWYQQTPGQGLQFLFEYFSETQRNKGNFPGRFSGRQFSNSRSEMNVSTLELGDSALYLCASSSLGRVQYFGPGTRLTVL.

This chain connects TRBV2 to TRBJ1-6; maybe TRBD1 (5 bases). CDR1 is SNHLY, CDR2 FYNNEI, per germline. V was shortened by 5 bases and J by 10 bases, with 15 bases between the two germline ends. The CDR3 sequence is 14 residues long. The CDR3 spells CASSPSGNWSPLHF. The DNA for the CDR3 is TGTGCCAGCAGTCCTTCAGGGAATTGGTCACCCCTCCACTTT. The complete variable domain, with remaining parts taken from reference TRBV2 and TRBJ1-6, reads EPEVTQTPSHQVTQMGQEVILRCVPISNHLYFYWYRQILGQKVEFLVSFYNNEISEKSEIFDDQFSVERPDGSNFTLKIRSTKLEDSAMYFCASSPSGNWSPLHFGNGTRLTVT.

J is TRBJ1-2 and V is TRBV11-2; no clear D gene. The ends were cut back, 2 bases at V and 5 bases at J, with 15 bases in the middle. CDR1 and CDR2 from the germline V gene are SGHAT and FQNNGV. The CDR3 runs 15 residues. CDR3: CASSLSFSSRYGYTF. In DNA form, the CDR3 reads TGTGCCAGCAGCTTATCGTTCTCGTCGCGGTATGGCTACACCTTC.

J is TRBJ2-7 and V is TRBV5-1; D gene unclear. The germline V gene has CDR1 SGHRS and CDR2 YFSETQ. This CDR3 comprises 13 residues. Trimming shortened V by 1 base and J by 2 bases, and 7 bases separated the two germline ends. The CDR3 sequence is CASSLTETYEQYF. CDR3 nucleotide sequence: TGCGCCAGCAGCTTGACTGAGACCTACGAGCAGTACTTC. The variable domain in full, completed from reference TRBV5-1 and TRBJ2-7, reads KAGVTQTPRYLIKTRGQQVTLSCSPISGHRSVSWYQQTPGQGLQFLFEYFSETQRNKGNFPGRFSGRQFSNSRSEMNVSTLELGDSALYLCASSLTETYEQYFGPGTRLTVT.

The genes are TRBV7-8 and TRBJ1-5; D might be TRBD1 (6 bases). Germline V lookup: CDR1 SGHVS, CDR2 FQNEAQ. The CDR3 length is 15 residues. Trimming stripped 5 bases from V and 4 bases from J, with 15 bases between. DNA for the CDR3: TGTGCCAGCAGCCCCTCGGGGGGCCCTAATCAGCCCCAGCATTTT. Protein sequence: CASSPSGGPNQPQHF. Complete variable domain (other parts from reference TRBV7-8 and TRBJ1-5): GAGVSQSPRYKVAKRGQDVALRCDPISGHVSLFWYQQALGQGPEFLTYFQNEAQLDKSGLPSDRFFAERPEGSVSTLKIQRTQQEDSAVYLCASSPSGGPNQPQHFGDGTRLSIL.

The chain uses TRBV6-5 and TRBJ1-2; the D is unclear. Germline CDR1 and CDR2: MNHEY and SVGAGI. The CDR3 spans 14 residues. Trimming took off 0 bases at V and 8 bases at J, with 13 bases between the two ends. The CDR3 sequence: CASSYSAGTMGYTF. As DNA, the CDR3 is TGTGCCAGCAGTTACTCAGCTGGAACAATGGGCTACACCTTC.

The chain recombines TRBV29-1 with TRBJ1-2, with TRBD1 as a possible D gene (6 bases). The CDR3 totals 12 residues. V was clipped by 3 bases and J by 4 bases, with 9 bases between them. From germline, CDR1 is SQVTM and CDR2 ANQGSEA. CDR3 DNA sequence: TGCAGCGTTGAGGGACACCGCTATGGCTACACCTTC. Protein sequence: CSVEGHRYGYTF.